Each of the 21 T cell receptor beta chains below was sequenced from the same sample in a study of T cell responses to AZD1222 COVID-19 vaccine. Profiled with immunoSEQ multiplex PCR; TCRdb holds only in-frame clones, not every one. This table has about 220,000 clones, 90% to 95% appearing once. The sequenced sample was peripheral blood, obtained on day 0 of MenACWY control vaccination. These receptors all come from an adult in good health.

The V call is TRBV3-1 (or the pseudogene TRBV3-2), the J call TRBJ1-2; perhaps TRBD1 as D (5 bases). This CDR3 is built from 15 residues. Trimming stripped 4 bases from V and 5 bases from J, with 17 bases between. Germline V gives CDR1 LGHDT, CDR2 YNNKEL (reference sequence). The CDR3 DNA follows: TGTGCCAGCAGCCCCCCACCGGGACGGATTTATGGCTACACCTTC. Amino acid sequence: CASSPPPGRIYGYTF.

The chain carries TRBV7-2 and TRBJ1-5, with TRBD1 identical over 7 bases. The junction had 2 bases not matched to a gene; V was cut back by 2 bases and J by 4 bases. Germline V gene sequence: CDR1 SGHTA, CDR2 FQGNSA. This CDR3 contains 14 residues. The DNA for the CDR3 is TGTGCCAGCAGCTTACCACAGGGGAATCAGCCCCAGCATTTT. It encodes CASSLPQGNQPQHF.

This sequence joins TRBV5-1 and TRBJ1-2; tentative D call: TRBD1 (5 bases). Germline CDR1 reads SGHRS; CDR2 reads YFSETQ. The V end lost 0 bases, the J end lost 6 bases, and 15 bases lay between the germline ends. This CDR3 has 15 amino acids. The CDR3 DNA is TGCGCCAGCAGCTTGGCGGCCGGGACCATGGATGGCTACACCTTC. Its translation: CASSLAAGTMDGYTF.

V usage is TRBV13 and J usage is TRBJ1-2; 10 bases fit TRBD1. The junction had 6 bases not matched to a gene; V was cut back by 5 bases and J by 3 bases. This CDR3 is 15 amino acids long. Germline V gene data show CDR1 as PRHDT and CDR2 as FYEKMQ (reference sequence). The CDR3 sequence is CASSRQGASHYGYTF. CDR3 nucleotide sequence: TGTGCCAGCAGCCGACAGGGGGCGTCACACTATGGCTACACCTTC.

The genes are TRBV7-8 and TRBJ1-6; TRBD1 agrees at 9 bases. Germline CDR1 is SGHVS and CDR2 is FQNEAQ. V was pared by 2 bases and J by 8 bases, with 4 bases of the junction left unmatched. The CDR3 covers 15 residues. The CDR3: CASSLSRQGDSPLHF. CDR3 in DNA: TGTGCCAGCAGCTTAAGTCGACAGGGGGATTCACCCCTCCACTTT.

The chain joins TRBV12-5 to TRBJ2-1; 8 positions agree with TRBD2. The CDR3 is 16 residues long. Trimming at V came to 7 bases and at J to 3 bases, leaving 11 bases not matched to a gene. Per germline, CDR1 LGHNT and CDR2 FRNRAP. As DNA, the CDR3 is TGTGCTAGTGCCCTCATGCGGGGGGTCCGCTACAATGAGCAGTTCTTC. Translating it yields CASALMRGVRYNEQFF.

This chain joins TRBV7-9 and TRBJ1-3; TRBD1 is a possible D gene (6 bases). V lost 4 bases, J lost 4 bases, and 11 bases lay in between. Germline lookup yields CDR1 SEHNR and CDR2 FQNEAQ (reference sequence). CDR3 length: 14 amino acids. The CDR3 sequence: CASSSQGLGNTIYF. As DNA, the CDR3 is TGTGCCAGCAGCTCCCAGGGGCTGGGAAACACCATATATTTT.

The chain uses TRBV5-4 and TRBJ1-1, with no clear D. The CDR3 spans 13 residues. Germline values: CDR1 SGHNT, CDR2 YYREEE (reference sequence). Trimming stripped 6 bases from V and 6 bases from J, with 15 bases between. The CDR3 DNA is TGTGCCAGCACCCACCCATCGACGGCTGAAGCTTTCTTT. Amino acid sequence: CASTHPSTAEAFF. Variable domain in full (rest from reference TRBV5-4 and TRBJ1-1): ETGVTQSPTHLIKTRGQQVTLRCSSQSGHNTVSWYQQALGQGPQFIFQYYREEENGRGNFPPRFSGLQFPNYSSELNVNALELDDSALYLCASTHPSTAEAFFGQGTRLTVV.

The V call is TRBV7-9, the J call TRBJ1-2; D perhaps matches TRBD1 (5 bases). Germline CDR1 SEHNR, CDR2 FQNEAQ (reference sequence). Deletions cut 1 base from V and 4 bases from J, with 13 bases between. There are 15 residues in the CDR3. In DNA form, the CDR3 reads TGTGCCAGCAGCTTAGGAGCCGGGACCGCCTATGGCTACACCTTC. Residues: CASSLGAGTAYGYTF. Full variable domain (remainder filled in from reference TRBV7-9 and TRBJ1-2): DTGVSQNPRHKITKRGQNVTFRCDPISEHNRLYWYRQTLGQGPEFLTYFQNEAQLEKSRLLSDRFSAERPKGSFSTLEIQRTEQGDSAMYLCASSLGAGTAYGYTFGSGTRLTVV.

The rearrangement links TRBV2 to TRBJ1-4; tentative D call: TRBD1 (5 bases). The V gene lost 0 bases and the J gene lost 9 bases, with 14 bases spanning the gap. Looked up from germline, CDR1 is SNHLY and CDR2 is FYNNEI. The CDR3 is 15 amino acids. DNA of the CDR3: TGTGCCAGCAGTGAAGCTTGGAGGGGCGGTCAAAAACTGTTTTTT. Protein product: CASSEAWRGGQKLFF.

Here the CDR3 reads CSVRVMGVGTEAFF. Written as DNA, the CDR3 is TGCAGCGTGAGGGTTATGGGGGTTGGGACTGAAGCTTTCTTT. The V gene is TRBV29-1, the J gene TRBJ1-1, with TRBD1 as a possible D gene (5 bases). The CDR3 has 14 amino acids. Per the germline V gene, CDR1 is SQVTM and CDR2 is ANQGSEA. Trimming pared 6 bases from V and 5 bases from J, leaving 19 bases between.

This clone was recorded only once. Written as DNA, the CDR3 is TGTGCCAGCAGTTACGCTCGAGGTACTGAAGCTTTCTTT. It specifies CASSYARGTEAFF. V gene TRBV6-5 combines with J gene TRBJ1-1; D is uncertain. Per the germline V gene, CDR1 is MNHEY and CDR2 is SVGAGI. V was shortened by 2 bases and J by 5 bases, with 9 bases between the two germline ends. The CDR3 runs to 13 residues.

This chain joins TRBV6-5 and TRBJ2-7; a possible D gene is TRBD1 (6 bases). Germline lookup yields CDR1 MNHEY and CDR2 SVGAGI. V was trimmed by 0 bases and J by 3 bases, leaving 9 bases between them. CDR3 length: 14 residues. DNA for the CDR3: TGTGCCAGCAGTTACTCGACAGGAGACTACGAGCAGTACTTC. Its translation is CASSYSTGDYEQYF.

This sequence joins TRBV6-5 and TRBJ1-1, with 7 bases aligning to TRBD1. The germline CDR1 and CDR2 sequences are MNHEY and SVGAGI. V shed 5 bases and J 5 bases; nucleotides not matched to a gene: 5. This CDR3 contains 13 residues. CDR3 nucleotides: TGTGCCAGCAGTCTGACAGGGTTGACTGAAGCTTTCTTT. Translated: CASSLTGLTEAFF.

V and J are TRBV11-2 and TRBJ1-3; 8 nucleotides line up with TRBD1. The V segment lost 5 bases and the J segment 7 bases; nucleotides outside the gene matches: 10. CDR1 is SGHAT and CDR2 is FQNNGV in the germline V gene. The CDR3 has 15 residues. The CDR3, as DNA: TGTGCCAGCAGCGTTTCAGGGACAGGAGCGAACACCATATATTTT. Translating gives CASSVSGTGANTIYF. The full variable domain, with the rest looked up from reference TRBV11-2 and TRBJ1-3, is EAGVAQSPRYKIIEKRQSVAFWCNPISGHATLYWYQQILGQGPKLLIQFQNNGVVDDSQLPKDRFSAERLKGVDSTLKIQPAKLEDSAVYLCASSVSGTGANTIYFGEGSWLTVV.

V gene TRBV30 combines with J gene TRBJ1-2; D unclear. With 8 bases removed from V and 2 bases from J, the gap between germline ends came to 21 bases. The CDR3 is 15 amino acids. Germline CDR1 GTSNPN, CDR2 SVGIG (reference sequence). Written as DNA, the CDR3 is TGTGCCGGAACCGACGGACCTACGATGAACTATGGCTACACCTTC. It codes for CAGTDGPTMNYGYTF.

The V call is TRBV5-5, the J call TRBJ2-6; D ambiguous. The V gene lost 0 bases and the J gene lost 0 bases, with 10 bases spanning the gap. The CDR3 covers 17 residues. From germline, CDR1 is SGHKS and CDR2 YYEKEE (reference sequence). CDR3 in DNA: TGTGCCAGCAGCTTGGCCTGGGTCAGCTCTGGGGCCAACGTCCTGACTTTC. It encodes CASSLAWVSSGANVLTF.

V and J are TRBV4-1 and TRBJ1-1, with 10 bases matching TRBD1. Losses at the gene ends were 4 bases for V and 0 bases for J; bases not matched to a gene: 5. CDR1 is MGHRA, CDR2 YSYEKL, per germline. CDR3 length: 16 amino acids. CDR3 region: CASSLRGQGVNTEAFF. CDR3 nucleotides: TGCGCCAGCAGCCTGCGCGGACAGGGGGTGAACACTGAAGCTTTCTTT.

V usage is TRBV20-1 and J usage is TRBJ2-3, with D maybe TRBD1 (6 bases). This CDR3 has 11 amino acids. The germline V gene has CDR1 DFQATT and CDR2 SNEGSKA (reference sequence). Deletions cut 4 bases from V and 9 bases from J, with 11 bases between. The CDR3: CSATRQETQYF. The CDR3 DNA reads TGCAGTGCTACTAGACAGGAGACGCAGTATTTT.

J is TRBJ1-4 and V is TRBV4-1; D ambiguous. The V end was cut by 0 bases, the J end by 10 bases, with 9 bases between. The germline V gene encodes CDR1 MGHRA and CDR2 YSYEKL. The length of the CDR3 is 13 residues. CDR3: CASSQDRRGKLFF. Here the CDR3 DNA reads TGCGCCAGCAGCCAAGACAGGAGAGGAAAACTGTTTTTT.

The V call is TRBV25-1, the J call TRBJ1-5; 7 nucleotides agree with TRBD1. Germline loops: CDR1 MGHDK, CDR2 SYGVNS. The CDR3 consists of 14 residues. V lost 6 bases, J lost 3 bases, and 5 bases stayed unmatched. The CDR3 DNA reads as TGTGCCAGCAGCCAGACAGGGAACAATCAGCCCCAGCATTTT. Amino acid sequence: CASSQTGNNQPQHF. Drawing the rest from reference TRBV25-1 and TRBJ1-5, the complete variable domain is EADIYQTPRYLVIGTGKKITLECSQTMGHDKMYWYQQDPGMELHLIHYSYGVNSTEKGDLSSESTVSRIRTEHFPLTLESARPSHTSQYLCASSQTGNNQPQHFGDGTRLSIL.